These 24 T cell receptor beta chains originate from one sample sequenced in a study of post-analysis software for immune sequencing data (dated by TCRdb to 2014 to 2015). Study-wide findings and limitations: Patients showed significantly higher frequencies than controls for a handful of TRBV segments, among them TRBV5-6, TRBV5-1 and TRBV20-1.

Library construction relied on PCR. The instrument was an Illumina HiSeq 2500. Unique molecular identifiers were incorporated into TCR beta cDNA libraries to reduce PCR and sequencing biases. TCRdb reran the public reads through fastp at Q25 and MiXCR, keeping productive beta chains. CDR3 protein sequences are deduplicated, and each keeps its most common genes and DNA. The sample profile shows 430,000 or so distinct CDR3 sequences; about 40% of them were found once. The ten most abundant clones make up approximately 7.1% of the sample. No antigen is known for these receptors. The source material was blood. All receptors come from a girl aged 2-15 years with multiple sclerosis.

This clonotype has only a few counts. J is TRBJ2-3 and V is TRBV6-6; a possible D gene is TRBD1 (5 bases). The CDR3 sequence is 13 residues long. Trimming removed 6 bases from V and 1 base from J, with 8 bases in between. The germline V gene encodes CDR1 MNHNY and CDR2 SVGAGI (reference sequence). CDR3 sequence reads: CASRMTGTDTQYF. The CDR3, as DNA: TGTGCCAGCAGGATGACAGGCACAGATACGCAGTATTTT.

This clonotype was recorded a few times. The CDR3 here is CAISGANVLTF. Written as DNA, the CDR3 is TGTGCCATATCTGGGGCCAACGTCCTGACTTTC. The rearrangement links TRBV10-3 to TRBJ2-6; the D is unclear. This CDR3 contains 11 residues. Trimming shortened V by 9 bases and J by 1 base, and 1 base separated the two germline ends. Germline V gives CDR1 ENHRY, CDR2 SYGVKD.

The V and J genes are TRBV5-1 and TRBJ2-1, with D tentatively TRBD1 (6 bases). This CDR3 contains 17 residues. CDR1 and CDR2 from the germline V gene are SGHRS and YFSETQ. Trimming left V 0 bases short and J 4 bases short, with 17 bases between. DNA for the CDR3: TGCGCCAGCAGCTTGGTTTGGGGGCGATCCCTATACAATGAGCAGTTCTTC. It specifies CASSLVWGRSLYNEQFF. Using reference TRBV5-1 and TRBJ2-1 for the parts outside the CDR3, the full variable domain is KAGVTQTPRYLIKTRGQQVTLSCSPISGHRSVSWYQQTPGQGLQFLFEYFSETQRNKGNFPGRFSGRQFSNSRSEMNVSTLELGDSALYLCASSLVWGRSLYNEQFFGPGTRLTVL.

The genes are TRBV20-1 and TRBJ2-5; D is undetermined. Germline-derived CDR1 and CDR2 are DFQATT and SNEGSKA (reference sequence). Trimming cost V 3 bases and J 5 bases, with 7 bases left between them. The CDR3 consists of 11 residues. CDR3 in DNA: TGCAGTGCTAGCGACCGGGAGACCCAGTACTTC. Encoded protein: CSASDRETQYF.

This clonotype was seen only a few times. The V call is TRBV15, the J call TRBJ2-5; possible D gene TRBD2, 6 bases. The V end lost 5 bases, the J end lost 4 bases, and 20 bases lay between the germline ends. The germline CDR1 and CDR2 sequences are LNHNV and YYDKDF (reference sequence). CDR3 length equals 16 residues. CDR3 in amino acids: CATSRDSLAVAETQYF. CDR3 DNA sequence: TGTGCCACCAGCCGTGACTCTTTAGCGGTCGCAGAGACCCAGTACTTC.

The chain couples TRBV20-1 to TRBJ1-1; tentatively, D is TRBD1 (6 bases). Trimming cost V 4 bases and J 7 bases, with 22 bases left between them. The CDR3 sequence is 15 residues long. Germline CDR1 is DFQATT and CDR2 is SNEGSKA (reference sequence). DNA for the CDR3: TGCAGTGCTATGGGGGGACACTTATTGGGAGGTGAAGCTTTCTTT. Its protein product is CSAMGGHLLGGEAFF.

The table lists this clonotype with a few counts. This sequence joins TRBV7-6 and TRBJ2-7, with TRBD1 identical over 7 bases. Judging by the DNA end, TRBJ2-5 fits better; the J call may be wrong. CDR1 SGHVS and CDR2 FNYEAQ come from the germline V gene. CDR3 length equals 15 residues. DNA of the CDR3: TGTGCCAGCAGCTTAGGAACAGGGGATCAGGAGACCCAGTACTTC. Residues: CASSLGTGDQETQYF.

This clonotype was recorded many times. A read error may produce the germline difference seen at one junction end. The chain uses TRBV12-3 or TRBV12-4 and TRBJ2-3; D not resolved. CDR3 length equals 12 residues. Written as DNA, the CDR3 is TGCGCCAGCAGCCCTAACACAGATACGCAGTATTTT. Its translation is CASSPNTDTQYF.

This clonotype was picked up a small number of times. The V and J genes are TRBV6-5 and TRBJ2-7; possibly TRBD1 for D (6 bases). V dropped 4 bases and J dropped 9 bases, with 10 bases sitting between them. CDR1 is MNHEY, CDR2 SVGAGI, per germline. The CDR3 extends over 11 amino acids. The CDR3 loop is CASSSVGGQYF. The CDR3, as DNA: TGTGCCAGCAGTTCGGTAGGGGGGCAGTACTTC.

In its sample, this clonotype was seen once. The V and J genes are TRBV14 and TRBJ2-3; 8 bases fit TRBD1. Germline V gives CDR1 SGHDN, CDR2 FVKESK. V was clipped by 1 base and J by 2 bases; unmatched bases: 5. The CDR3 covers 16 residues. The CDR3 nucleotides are TGTGCCAGCAGCCAAGGGACAGGGATGCACACAGATACGCAGTATTTT. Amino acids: CASSQGTGMHTDTQYF.

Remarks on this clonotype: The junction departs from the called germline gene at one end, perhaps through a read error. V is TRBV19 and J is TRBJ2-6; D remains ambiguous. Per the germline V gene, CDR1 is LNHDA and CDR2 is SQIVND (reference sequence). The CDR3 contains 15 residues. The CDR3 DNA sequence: TGTGCCAGTAGTTCTCGAAACTCTGGGCCCAACGTCCTGACTTTC. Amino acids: CASSSRNSGPNVLTF.

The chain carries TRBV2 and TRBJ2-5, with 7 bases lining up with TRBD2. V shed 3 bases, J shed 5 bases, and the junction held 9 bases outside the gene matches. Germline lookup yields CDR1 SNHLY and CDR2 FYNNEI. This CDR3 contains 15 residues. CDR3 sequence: CASSDRLAAKETQYF. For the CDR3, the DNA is TGTGCCAGCAGTGACCGGCTAGCGGCAAAGGAGACCCAGTACTTC.

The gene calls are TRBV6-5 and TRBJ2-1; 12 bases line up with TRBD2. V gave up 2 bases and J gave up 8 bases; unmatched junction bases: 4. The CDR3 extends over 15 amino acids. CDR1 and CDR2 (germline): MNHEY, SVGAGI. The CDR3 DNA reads TGTGCCAGCAGTTACGGGTCTAGCGGGAGGGATGAGCAGTTCTTC. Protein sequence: CASSYGSSGRDEQFF.

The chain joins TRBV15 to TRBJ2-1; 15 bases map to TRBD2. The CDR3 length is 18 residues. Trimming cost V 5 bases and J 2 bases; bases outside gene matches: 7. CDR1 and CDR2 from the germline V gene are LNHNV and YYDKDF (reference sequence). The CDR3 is CATSRRTSGRGTYNEQFF. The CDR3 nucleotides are TGTGCCACCAGCCGACGGACTAGCGGGAGGGGAACCTACAATGAGCAGTTCTTC.

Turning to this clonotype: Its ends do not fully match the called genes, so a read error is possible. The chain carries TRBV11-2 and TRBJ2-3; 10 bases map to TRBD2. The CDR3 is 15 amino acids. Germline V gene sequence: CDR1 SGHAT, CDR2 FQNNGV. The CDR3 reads CASSFSGGAADTQYF. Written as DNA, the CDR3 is TGTGCTAGCAGCTTCAGCGGGGGGGCCGCAGATACGCAGTATTTT.

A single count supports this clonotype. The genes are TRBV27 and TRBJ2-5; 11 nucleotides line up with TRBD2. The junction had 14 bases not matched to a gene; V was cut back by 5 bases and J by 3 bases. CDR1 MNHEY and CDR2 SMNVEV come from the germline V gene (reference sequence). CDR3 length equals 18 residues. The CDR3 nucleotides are TGTGCCAGCAGTATCACCCGGGGCTGGGGACTAGCGGAAGAGACCCAGTACTTC. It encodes CASSITRGWGLAEETQYF.

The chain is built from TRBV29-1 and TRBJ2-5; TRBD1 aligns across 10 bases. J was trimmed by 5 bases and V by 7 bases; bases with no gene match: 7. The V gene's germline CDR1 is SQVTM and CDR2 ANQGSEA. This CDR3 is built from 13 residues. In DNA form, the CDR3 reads TGCAGCGCACAGACAGGGGGCCGGGAGACCCAGTACTTC. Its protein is CSAQTGGRETQYF.

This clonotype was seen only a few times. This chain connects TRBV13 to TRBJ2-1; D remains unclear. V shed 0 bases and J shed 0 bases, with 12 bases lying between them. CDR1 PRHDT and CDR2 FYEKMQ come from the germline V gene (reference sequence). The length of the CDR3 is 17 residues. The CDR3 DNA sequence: TGTGCCAGCAGCTTAGGGGTCCGGGTGAGCTCCTACAATGAGCAGTTCTTC. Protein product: CASSLGVRVSSYNEQFF.

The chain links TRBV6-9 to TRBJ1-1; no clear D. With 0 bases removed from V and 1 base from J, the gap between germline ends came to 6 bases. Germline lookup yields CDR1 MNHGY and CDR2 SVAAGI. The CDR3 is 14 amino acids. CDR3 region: CASSYSTANTEAFF. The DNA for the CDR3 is TGTGCCAGCAGTTATTCCACAGCGAACACTGAAGCTTTCTTT.

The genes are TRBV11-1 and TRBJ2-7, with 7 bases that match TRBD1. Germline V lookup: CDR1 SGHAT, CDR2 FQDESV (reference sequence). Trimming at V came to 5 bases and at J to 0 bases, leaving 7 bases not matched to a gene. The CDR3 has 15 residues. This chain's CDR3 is CASSPPTGSSYEQYF. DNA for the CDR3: TGTGCCAGCAGCCCCCCGACAGGGAGCTCCTACGAGCAGTACTTC.

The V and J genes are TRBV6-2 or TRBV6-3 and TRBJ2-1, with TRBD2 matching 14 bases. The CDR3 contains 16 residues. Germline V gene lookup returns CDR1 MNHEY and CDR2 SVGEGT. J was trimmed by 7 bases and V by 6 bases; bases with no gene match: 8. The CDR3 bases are TGTGCCAGCAGCCGGGGACTAGCGGGAGCGGGTAATGAGCAGTTCTTC. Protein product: CASSRGLAGAGNEQFF.

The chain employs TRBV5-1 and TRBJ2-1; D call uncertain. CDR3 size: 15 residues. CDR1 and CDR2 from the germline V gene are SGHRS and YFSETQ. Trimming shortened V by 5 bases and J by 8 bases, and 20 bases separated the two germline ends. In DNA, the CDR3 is TGCGCCAGCAGGGACCCGTTGGCGGCCAGGCATGAGCAGTTCTTC. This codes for CASRDPLAARHEQFF.

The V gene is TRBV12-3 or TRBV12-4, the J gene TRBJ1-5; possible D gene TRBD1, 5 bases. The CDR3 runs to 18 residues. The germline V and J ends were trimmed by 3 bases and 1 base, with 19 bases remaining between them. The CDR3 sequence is CASSFRQTSFISNQPQHF. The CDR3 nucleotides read TGTGCCAGCAGTTTCCGACAGACCTCCTTTATCAGCAATCAGCCCCAGCATTTT.

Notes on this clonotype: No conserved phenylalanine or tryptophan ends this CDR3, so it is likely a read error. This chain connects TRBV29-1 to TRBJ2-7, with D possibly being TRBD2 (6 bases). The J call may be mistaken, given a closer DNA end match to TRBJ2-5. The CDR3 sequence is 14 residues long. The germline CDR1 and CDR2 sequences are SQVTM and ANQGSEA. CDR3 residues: CSVEGTPGVETQYL. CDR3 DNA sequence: TGCAGCGTTGAGGGTACCCCGGGGGTCGAGACCCAGTACTTA.